This T cell receptor beta chain derives from a study of cytomegalovirus exposure and HLA in healthy donors. Findings and caveats of the study: In a later analysis, a genetic analysis reported fewer productive-TCR N-insertions in an Asian-associated ancestry cluster than the cohort average. TCR beta chain V- and J-gene trimming was linked, in a later analysis, to a missense variant in DCLRE1C.

All the people who gave samples were healthy bone marrow donors. As for this clone: Its specificity is unknown.

PCR used 60 Vbeta primers and 13 Jbeta primers. Generated by immunoSEQ multiplex PCR, the TCRdb table keeps only in-frame clones and is missing some. The sample data list over 50,000 clones. V was shortened by 6 bases and J by 3 bases, with 23 bases between the two germline ends. The CDR3 has 18 amino acids. Germline V CDR1 and CDR2: PRHDT, FYEKMQ (reference sequence). This chain links TRBV13 with TRBJ2-2; D is uncertain. The receptor comes from a man aged 50 to 60 in good health and CMV-seropositive. The source material was PBMCs. CDR3 DNA sequence: TGTGCCAGCAGTGAGCATAACTTAGGAGAAGTCGACACCGGGGAGCTGTTTTTT. It specifies CASSEHNLGEVDTGELFF.